The text below deals with one T cell receptor (beta chain). Its antigen remains unknown. This record belongs to a study of shared clonotypes between healthy human individuals. The overall study: Each donor had three CD4 naive, three CD4 memory, two CD8 naive and one CD8 memory plate.

Some clones are missing from TCRdb's copy, which holds only in-frame ones; the method was immunoSEQ multiplex PCR. Here the sample spans 600,000 to 700,000 clones, around three quarters being singletons. V lost 4 bases and J lost 8, with 18 bases in between. Germline lookup yields CDR1 SGHNT and CDR2 YYREEE (reference sequence). The CDR3 consists of 14 residues. The study, taken as a whole, reports: Memory subsets had estimated richness that was generally smaller than that of naive subsets. Among donors, sharing of clonotypes was expected to be affected by sequencing depth. In several donors, around 5% of naive CD4 clonotypes appeared in common.

V and J are TRBV5-4 and TRBJ1-2; weak D call: TRBD1 (5 bases). The specimen was memory CD4+ T cells sorted from blood. The subset denotes: CD45RA-negative fraction. The receptor's source is a woman aged 25-40 years in good health. The CDR3 here is CASSPVLEGRGYTF. CDR3 nucleotide sequence: TGTGCCAGCAGCCCTGTGCTTGAGGGACGGGGCTACACCTTC.